This T cell receptor (beta chain) was recorded in a study of CD8 T cells in Susac syndrome. V gave up 6 bases and J gave up 0 bases, with 12 bases separating them. Germline V gives CDR1 DFQATT, CDR2 SNEGSKA (reference sequence). The CDR3 covers 15 residues. This clonotype appeared a single time. Its antigen remains unidentified. TEMRA cells underwent FACS enrichment and CD8+ and CD4+ T cells underwent negative isolation. Study findings and constraints: By the study's own acknowledgment, its TCR sequencing and HLA analysis included relatively few individuals.

An input of about 0.45 to 1 ug of RNA was subjected to reverse transcription using random hexamers. Amplification of TCR beta CDR3 was carried out by immunoSEQ multiplex PCR, which covered 54 Vbeta and 13 Jbeta segments. MiXCR, applied by TCRdb to the immunoSEQ multiplex PCR reads, yields one record per CDR3 protein. Of about 200,000 distinct CDR3 sequences listed, about 95% are singletons. The sequencing sample was made of CD4+ T cells from PBMCs. The chain combines TRBV20-1 with TRBJ2-6; D perhaps matches TRBD1 (6 bases). This receptor was taken from a human donor with multiple sclerosis. CDR3 bases: TGCAGTGCACAGGGATTAGTCTCTGGGGCCAACGTCCTGACTTTC. Residues: CSAQGLVSGANVLTF.